These 12 T cell receptor beta chains originate from one sample sequenced in a study of blood T cell repertoires in COVID-19. Measured with immunoSEQ multiplex PCR; TCRdb has only the in-frame clones, and not every one. The profile shows 320,000 or so clones, roughly 87% of them singletons. Source material: PBMCs or T cells enriched from blood (not recorded which). The receptors here all came from a woman in her 30s who had recovered from COVID-19.

The chain employs TRBV5-1 and TRBJ1-1, with 7 bases fitting TRBD1. Losses at the gene ends were 2 bases for V and 5 bases for J; bases not matched to a gene: 6. This CDR3 spans 14 amino acids. Germline V CDR1 and CDR2: SGHRS, YFSETQ. Written as DNA, the CDR3 is TGCGCCAGCAGCTTAGAGACAGGGTGGACTGAAGCTTTCTTT. It specifies CASSLETGWTEAFF. Using reference TRBV5-1 and TRBJ1-1 for the parts outside the CDR3, the full variable domain is KAGVTQTPRYLIKTRGQQVTLSCSPISGHRSVSWYQQTPGQGLQFLFEYFSETQRNKGNFPGRFSGRQFSNSRSEMNVSTLELGDSALYLCASSLETGWTEAFFGQGTRLTVV.

The chain has TRBV27 and TRBJ1-2; no definite D call. With 6 bases removed from V and 4 bases from J, the gap between germline ends came to 6 bases. There are 11 residues in the CDR3. The germline V gene has CDR1 MNHEY and CDR2 SMNVEV (reference sequence). CDR3 DNA: TGTGCCAGCAGAGCAGGCTATGGCTACACCTTC. This encodes CASRAGYGYTF.

With respect to this clone: This same CDR3 is encoded by further DNA sequences in the sample. CDR3 region: CASSYRGNTEAFF. The CDR3 region has the DNA TGTGCCAGCAGTTATCGAGGCAACACTGAAGCTTTCTTT. The genes are TRBV6-5 and TRBJ1-1; no reliable D call. The length of the CDR3 is 13 residues. Germline lookup yields CDR1 MNHEY and CDR2 SVGAGI. Trimming removed 3 bases at V and 2 bases at J, with 7 bases between.

In DNA, the CDR3 is TGTGCCAGCAGCGACCCGGGACAGGTCTCCTACGAGCAGTACTTC. Its translation is CASSDPGQVSYEQYF. The chain carries TRBV7-8 and TRBJ2-7; 8 positions match TRBD1. This CDR3 has 15 amino acids. The J segment lost 0 bases and the V segment lost 5 bases, leaving 6 bases of the junction unmatched. Germline CDR1 is SGHVS and CDR2 is FQNEAQ.

CDR3: CASSVDRGYEQYF. For the CDR3, the DNA is TGTGCCAGTAGTGTGGACAGGGGTTACGAGCAGTACTTC. V gene TRBV19 combines with J gene TRBJ2-7; 9 nucleotides match TRBD1. Germline V gene lookup returns CDR1 LNHDA and CDR2 SQIVND (reference sequence). The CDR3 length is 13 residues. Trimming removed 5 bases from V and 4 bases from J; junction bases left unmatched: 3.

This chain uses TRBV27 with TRBJ1-6; no clear D gene. Germline V gene sequence: CDR1 MNHEY, CDR2 SMNVEV (reference sequence). The CDR3 contains 12 residues. V was clipped by 3 bases and J by 7 bases, with 4 bases between them. CDR3 bases: TGTGCCAGCAGTTTGGGCAATTCACCCCTCCACTTT. Translation gives CASSLGNSPLHF.

The genes are TRBV9 and TRBJ2-5; 7 bases are a match to TRBD2. Per the germline V gene, CDR1 is SGDLS and CDR2 is YYNGEE. V was clipped by 4 bases and J by 5 bases; unmatched bases: 8. The CDR3 totals 14 residues. CDR3 nucleotides: TGTGCCAGCAGCCGAGACCTCGGGGGGGAGACCCAGTACTTC. Translation gives CASSRDLGGETQYF.

Here the CDR3 DNA reads TGTGCCAGCAGCTTGGCCGGGACAGTTTACAATGAGCAGTTCTTC. This gives the protein CASSLAGTVYNEQFF. The V and J genes are TRBV7-2 and TRBJ2-1; 7 bases map to TRBD1. The CDR3 runs to 15 residues. The trim removed 3 bases at V and 4 bases at J, leaving 6 bases unmatched. Germline V gene lookup returns CDR1 SGHTA and CDR2 FQGNSA.

This clone has only one observation. The rearrangement uses TRBV7-9 and TRBJ1-6, with a weak D call TRBD1 (5 bases). V lost 1 base and J lost 7, with 11 bases in between. Germline lookup yields CDR1 SEHNR and CDR2 FQNEAQ (reference sequence). The CDR3 runs 15 residues. The CDR3 DNA follows: TGTGCCAGCAGCTTAGGGGGCAGAATGAATTCACCCCTCCACTTT. It yields the protein CASSLGGRMNSPLHF.

The CDR3 region is CSAEGQGVNEQFF. As DNA, the CDR3 is TGCAGCGCCGAGGGACAGGGGGTCAATGAGCAGTTCTTC. The chain joins TRBV29-1 to TRBJ2-1, with TRBD1 identical over 11 bases. Per germline, CDR1 SQVTM and CDR2 ANQGSEA. The V and J ends lost 7 bases and 6 bases, in that order; junction bases with no gene match: 5. The CDR3 has 13 amino acids.

In its sample, this clone was seen once. This chain connects TRBV6-5 to TRBJ1-6, with D unclear. Deletions cut 6 bases from V and 8 bases from J, with 11 bases between. This CDR3 is built from 13 residues. The germline CDR1 and CDR2 sequences are MNHEY and SVGAGI. CDR3 sequence (DNA): TGTGCCAGCAGCCCACCGGGGTATTCACCCCTCCACTTT. Translating gives CASSPPGYSPLHF.

J is TRBJ2-1 and V is TRBV18; 8 nucleotides line up with TRBD1. Germline assignment: CDR1 KGHSH and CDR2 LQKENI. The J segment lost 3 bases and the V segment lost 5 bases, leaving 6 bases of the junction unmatched. CDR3 length: 15 residues. The CDR3 here is CASSNSGQGYNEQFF. The CDR3, as DNA: TGTGCCAGCTCAAATAGCGGACAGGGCTACAATGAGCAGTTCTTC.